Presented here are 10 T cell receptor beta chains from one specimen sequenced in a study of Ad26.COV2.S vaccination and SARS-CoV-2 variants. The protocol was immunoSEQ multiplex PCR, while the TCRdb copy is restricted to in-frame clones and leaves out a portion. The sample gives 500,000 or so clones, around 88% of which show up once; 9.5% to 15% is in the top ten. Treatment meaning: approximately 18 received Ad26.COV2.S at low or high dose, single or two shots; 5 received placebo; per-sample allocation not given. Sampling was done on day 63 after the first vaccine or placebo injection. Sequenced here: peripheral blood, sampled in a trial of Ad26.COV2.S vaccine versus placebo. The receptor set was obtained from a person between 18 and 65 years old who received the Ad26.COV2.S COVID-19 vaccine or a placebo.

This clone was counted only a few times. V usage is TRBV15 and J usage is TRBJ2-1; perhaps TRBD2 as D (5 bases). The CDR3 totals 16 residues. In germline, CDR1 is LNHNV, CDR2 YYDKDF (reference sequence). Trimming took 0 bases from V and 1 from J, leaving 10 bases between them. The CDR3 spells CATSRDPGISYNEQFF. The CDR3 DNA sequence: TGTGCCACCAGCAGAGATCCGGGAATATCCTACAATGAGCAGTTCTTC.

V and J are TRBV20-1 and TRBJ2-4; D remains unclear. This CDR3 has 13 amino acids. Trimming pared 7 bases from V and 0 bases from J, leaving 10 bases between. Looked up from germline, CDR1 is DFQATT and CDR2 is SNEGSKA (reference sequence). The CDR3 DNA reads TGCAGTGTTAGTTACCTAGCCAAAAACATTCAGTACTTC. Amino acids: CSVSYLAKNIQYF.

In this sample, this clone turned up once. The CDR3 bases are TGCAGTGCTAGTCTTGCAGTTGAGCAGTACTTC. This gives the protein CSASLAVEQYF. The chain couples TRBV20-1 to TRBJ2-7, with D unclear. The CDR3 is 11 residues long. The germline V gene has CDR1 DFQATT and CDR2 SNEGSKA (reference sequence). Trimming took off 3 bases at V and 7 bases at J, with 10 bases between the two ends.

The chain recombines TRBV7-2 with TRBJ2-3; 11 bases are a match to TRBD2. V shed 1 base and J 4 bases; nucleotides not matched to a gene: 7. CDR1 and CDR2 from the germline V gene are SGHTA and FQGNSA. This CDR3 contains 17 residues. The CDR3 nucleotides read TGTGCCAGCAGCTTAGTAGGGCTAGCGGGAGGTGCAGATACGCAGTATTTT. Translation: CASSLVGLAGGADTQYF. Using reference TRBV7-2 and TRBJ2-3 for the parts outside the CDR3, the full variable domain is GAGVSQSPSNKVTEKGKDVELRCDPISGHTALYWYRQSLGQGLEFLIYFQGNSAPDKSGLPSDRFSAERTGGSVSTLTIQRTQQEDSAVYLCASSLVGLAGGADTQYFGPGTRLTVL.

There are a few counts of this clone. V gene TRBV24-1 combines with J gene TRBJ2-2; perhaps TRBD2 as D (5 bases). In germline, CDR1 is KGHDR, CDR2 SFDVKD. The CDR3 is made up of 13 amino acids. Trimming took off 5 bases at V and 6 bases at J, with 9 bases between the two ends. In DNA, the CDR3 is TGTGCCACCAGTGGTTTTAGCGCCGGGGAGCTGTTTTTT. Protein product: CATSGFSAGELFF.

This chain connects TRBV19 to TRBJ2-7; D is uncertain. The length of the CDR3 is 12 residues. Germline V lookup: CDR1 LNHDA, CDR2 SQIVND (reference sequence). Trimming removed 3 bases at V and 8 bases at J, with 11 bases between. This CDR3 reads CASSISWGKQYF. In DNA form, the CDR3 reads TGTGCCAGTAGTATTAGCTGGGGTAAGCAGTACTTC.

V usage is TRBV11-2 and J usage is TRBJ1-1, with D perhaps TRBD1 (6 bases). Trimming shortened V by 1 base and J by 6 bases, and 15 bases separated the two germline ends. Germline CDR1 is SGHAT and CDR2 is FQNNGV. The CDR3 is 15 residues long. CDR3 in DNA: TGTGCCAGCAGCTTAGGAGACAGGAGAATGTCTGAAGCTTTCTTT. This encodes CASSLGDRRMSEAFF.

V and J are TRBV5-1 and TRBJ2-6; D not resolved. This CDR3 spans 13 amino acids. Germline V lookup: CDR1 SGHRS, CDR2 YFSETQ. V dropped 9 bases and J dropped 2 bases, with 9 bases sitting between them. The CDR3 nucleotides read TGCGCCACATCCCAACCTGGGGCCAACGTCCTGACTTTC. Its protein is CATSQPGANVLTF.

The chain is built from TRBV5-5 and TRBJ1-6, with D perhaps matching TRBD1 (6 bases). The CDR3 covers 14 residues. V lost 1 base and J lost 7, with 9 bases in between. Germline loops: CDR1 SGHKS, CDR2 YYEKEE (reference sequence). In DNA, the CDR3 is TGTGCCAGCAGCTTGCAGGGGAACAATTCACCCCTCCACTTT. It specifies CASSLQGNNSPLHF. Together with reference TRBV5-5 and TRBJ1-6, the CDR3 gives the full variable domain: DAGVTQSPTHLIKTRGQQVTLRCSPISGHKSVSWYQQVLGQGPQFIFQYYEKEERGRGNFPDRFSARQFPNYSSELNVNALLLGDSALYLCASSLQGNNSPLHFGNGTRLTVT.

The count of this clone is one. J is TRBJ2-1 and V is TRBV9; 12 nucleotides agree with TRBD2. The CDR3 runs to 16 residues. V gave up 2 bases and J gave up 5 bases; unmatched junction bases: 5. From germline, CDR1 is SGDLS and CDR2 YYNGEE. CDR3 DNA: TGTGCCAGCAGCGTGGCGACTAGCGGGAGCCACAATGAGCAGTTCTTC. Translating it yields CASSVATSGSHNEQFF.